Listed here are 15 T cell receptor beta chains from one sample, sequenced in a study of shared clonotypes between healthy human individuals. The data were produced by immunoSEQ multiplex PCR, yet TCRdb's version contains in-frame clones alone and is incomplete. The sample shows about 1.5 million clones, approximately 98% of them seen only once. Sequencing used naive CD4+ T cells sorted from blood. Subset specified: CD45RA+ positively selected. All receptors derive from a man under 40 in good health.

This clone was observed once. The chain carries TRBV7-2 and TRBJ2-7; D unclear. CDR1 and CDR2 from the germline V gene are SGHTA and FQGNSA. This CDR3 spans 13 amino acids. V lost 0 bases to trimming and J lost 6 bases, with 9 bases between them. The CDR3 here is CASSLALTSEQYF. The CDR3 nucleotides are TGTGCCAGCAGCTTAGCCCTGACAAGCGAGCAGTACTTC.

V usage is TRBV5-5 and J usage is TRBJ2-1; weak D call: TRBD1 (6 bases). Germline CDR1 reads SGHKS; CDR2 reads YYEKEE (reference sequence). V was clipped by 1 base and J by 4 bases, with 12 bases between them. The CDR3 is made up of 15 amino acids. DNA of the CDR3: TGTGCCAGCAGCTTGAGGCCAGGGGCGTACAATGAGCAGTTCTTC. This codes for CASSLRPGAYNEQFF.

This chain uses TRBV27 with TRBJ2-7; a possible D gene is TRBD2 (5 bases). Trimming shortened V by 1 base and J by 2 bases, and 15 bases separated the two germline ends. The CDR3 is made up of 16 amino acids. Germline V gives CDR1 MNHEY, CDR2 SMNVEV (reference sequence). The CDR3 loop reads CASSLYPGEWTYEQYF. CDR3 nucleotide sequence: TGTGCCAGCAGTTTATACCCCGGGGAATGGACCTACGAGCAGTACTTC.

Note on this clone: Within the sample, other DNA sequences also encode this same CDR3. This rearrangement joins TRBV2 to TRBJ2-3; a weak D match, TRBD1 (7 bases). Trimming stripped 4 bases from V and 3 bases from J, with 11 bases between. Germline CDR1 reads SNHLY; CDR2 reads FYNNEI. This CDR3 has 14 amino acids. The CDR3, as DNA: TGTGCCAGCAGTGGACAGGGAGGTACAGATACGCAGTATTTT. Residues: CASSGQGGTDTQYF. Full variable domain (rest looked up from reference TRBV2 and TRBJ2-3): EPEVTQTPSHQVTQMGQEVILRCVPISNHLYFYWYRQILGQKVEFLVSFYNNEISEKSEIFDDQFSVERPDGSNFTLKIRSTKLEDSAMYFCASSGQGGTDTQYFGPGTRLTVL.

The rearrangement uses TRBV6-1 and TRBJ1-1; D is perhaps TRBD1 (5 bases). The CDR3 covers 13 residues. In germline, CDR1 is MNHNS, CDR2 SASEGT. V was clipped by 6 bases and J by 6 bases, with 14 bases between them. CDR3 protein: CASRPPAGAEAFF. The CDR3 DNA sequence: TGTGCCAGCAGGCCCCCGGCGGGGGCTGAAGCTTTCTTT.

A note on this clone: At one of its ends the junction is not consistent with the germline gene, which may arise from a read error. The chain combines TRBV7-7 with TRBJ2-5; D might be TRBD1 (6 bases). CDR3 length: 15 amino acids. CDR1 is SSHAT, CDR2 FNYEAQ, per germline (reference sequence). The CDR3 loop is CASSSRTDGRETQYF. The CDR3 DNA reads as TGTGCTAGCAGTTCGAGGACAGACGGGCGAGAGACCCAGTACTTC.

The chain carries TRBV19 and TRBJ2-7, with D perhaps matching TRBD1 (6 bases). Trimming removed 3 bases at V and 4 bases at J, with 13 bases between. CDR1 LNHDA and CDR2 SQIVND come from the germline V gene (reference sequence). The CDR3 is 14 amino acids. In nucleotides, the CDR3 is TGTGCCAGTAGTATCACAGGGCCCCCATACGAGCAGTACTTC. Translating gives CASSITGPPYEQYF.

V usage is TRBV9 and J usage is TRBJ2-1; D might be TRBD2 (6 bases). The CDR3 runs 18 residues. The V end was cut by 0 bases, the J end by 3 bases, with 19 bases between. Germline CDR1 is SGDLS and CDR2 is YYNGEE. DNA of the CDR3: TGTGCCAGCAGCGTAGTCGGGAGCAGCCTCGTCGGCTACAATGAGCAGTTCTTC. Amino acids: CASSVVGSSLVGYNEQFF. The full variable domain, its missing parts supplied by reference TRBV9 and TRBJ2-1, is DSGVTQTPKHLITATGQRVTLRCSPRSGDLSVYWYQQSLDQGLQFLIQYYNGEERAKGNILERFSAQQFPDLHSELNLSSLELGDSALYFCASSVVGSSLVGYNEQFFGPGTRLTVL.

The chain is built from TRBV20-1 and TRBJ1-2, with no clear D. Trimming cost V 0 bases and J 11 bases, with 7 bases left between them. The V gene's germline CDR1 is DFQATT and CDR2 SNEGSKA (reference sequence). This CDR3 is 10 amino acids long. This chain's CDR3 is CSARDEGYTF. In DNA, the CDR3 is TGCAGTGCTAGAGATGAGGGATACACCTTC.

This chain connects TRBV14 to TRBJ2-7; possibly TRBD1 for D (5 bases). The CDR3 runs to 14 residues. Germline-derived CDR1 and CDR2 are SGHDN and FVKESK. Trimming removed 1 base at V and 4 bases at J, with 11 bases between. CDR3 region: CASSQVGQPYEQYF. DNA for the CDR3: TGTGCCAGCAGCCAAGTGGGGCAGCCATACGAGCAGTACTTC.

The chain carries TRBV18 and TRBJ1-5, with unresolved D. Deletions cut 2 bases from V and 0 bases from J, with 5 bases between. This CDR3 comprises 14 residues. Germline V gives CDR1 KGHSH, CDR2 LQKENI. The CDR3 is CASSPRTSNQPQHF. DNA of the CDR3: TGTGCCAGCTCACCAAGGACTAGCAATCAGCCCCAGCATTTT.

Written as DNA, the CDR3 is TGTGCCAGCAGCTTAAGACCCGGGGTGAACACTGAAGCTTTCTTT. It translates to CASSLRPGVNTEAFF. The rearrangement joins TRBV7-9 to TRBJ1-1; D is uncertain. The CDR3 totals 15 residues. CDR1 SEHNR and CDR2 FQNEAQ come from the germline V gene (reference sequence). With 2 bases removed from V and 0 bases from J, the gap between germline ends came to 10 bases.

This clone has a single count. This sequence joins TRBV5-4 and TRBJ2-2; TRBD2 agrees at 10 bases. The germline gives CDR1 SGHNT, CDR2 YYREEE (reference sequence). The CDR3 consists of 15 residues. V lost 4 bases to trimming and J lost 5 bases; unmatched junction nucleotides: 5. This CDR3 is CASSRAGGPTGELFF. The DNA of the CDR3 is TGTGCCAGCAGCCGAGCGGGAGGGCCGACCGGGGAGCTGTTTTTT.

The chain recombines TRBV14 with TRBJ2-6; unclear D gene. The CDR3 spans 15 residues. The germline V gene encodes CDR1 SGHDN and CDR2 FVKESK. With 4 bases removed from V and 3 bases from J, the gap between germline ends came to 10 bases. The CDR3 DNA reads as TGTGCCAGCAGCCGGAACCGGGTTGGGGCCAACGTCCTGACTTTC. It specifies CASSRNRVGANVLTF. Together with reference TRBV14 and TRBJ2-6, the CDR3 gives the full variable domain: EAGVTQFPSHSVIEKGQTVTLRCDPISGHDNLYWYRRVMGKEIKFLLHFVKESKQDESGMPNNRFLAERTGGTYSTLKVQPAELEDSGVYFCASSRNRVGANVLTFGAGSRLTVL.

V gene TRBV5-6 combines with J gene TRBJ2-1, with TRBD1 identical over 8 bases. After removal of 4 bases from V and 2 bases from J, the junction contained 8 bases not matched to a gene. The CDR3 length is 16 residues. CDR1 and CDR2 (germline): SGHDT, YYEEEE. CDR3 protein: CASSTRTGPPYNEQFF. CDR3 bases: TGTGCCAGCAGCACCCGGACAGGGCCCCCCTACAATGAGCAGTTCTTC.